This TCR beta chain was retrieved from a study of T cell changes during pregnancy in multiple sclerosis. The protocol was immunoSEQ multiplex PCR, while the TCRdb copy is restricted to in-frame clones and leaves out a portion. The data hold about 57,000 clones, with 85% to 95% observed a single time. This CDR3 has 14 amino acids. Per germline, CDR1 SGHRS and CDR2 YFSETQ. The V gene lost 5 bases and the J gene lost 1 base, with 12 bases spanning the gap. The chain carries TRBV5-1 and TRBJ2-5, with D unclear. This specimen was peripheral blood, taken after pregnancy. This TCR was recovered from a female donor with multiple sclerosis, enrolled in a pregnancy study. The CDR3 loop reads CASSYQATQETQYF. For the CDR3, the DNA is TGCGCCAGCAGTTATCAGGCGACCCAAGAGACCCAGTACTTC.